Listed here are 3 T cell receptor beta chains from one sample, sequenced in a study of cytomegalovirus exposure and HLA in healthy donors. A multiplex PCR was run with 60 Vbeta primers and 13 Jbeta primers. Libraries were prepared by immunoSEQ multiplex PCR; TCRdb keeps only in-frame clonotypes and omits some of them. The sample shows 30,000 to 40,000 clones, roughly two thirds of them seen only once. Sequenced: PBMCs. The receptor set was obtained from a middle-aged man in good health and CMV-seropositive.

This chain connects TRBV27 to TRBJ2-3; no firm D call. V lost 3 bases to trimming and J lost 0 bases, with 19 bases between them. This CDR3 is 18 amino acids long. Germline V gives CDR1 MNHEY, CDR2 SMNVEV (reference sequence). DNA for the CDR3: TGTGCCAGCAGTTTCGGCAGGCAGCTGGCACCTAGCACAGATACGCAGTATTTT. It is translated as CASSFGRQLAPSTDTQYF.

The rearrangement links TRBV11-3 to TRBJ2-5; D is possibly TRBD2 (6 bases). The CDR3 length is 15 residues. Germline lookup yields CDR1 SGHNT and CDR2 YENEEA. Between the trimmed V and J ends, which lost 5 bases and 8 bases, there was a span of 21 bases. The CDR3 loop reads CASSPRFGGTATQYF. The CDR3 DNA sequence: TGTGCCAGCAGCCCTCGTTTTGGGGGGACTGCAACCCAGTACTTC.

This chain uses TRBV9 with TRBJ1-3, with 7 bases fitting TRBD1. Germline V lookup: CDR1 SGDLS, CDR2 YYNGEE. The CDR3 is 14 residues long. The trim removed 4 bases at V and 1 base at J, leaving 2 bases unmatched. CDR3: CASSPTGSGNTIYF. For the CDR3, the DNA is TGTGCCAGCAGCCCGACAGGGTCTGGAAACACCATATATTTT.